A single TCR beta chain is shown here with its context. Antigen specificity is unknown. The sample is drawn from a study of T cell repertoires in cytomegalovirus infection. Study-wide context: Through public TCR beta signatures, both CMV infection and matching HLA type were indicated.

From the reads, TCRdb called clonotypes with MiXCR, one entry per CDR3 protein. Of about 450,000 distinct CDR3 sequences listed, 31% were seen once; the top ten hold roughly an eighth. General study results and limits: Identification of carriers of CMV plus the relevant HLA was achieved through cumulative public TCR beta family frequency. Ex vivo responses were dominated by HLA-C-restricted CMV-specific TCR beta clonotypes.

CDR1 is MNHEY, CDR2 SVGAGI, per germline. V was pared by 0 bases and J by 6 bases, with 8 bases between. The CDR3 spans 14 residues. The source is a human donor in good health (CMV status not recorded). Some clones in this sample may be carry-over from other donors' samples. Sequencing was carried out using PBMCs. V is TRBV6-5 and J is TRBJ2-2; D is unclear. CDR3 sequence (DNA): TGTGCCAGCAGTTACTCAGGGCCTCCCGGGGAGCTGTTTTTT. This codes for CASSYSGPPGELFF.